This TCR beta chain was found in a study of T cell clonotyping in hematopoietic cell transplantation. Some clones are missing from TCRdb's copy, which holds only in-frame ones; the method was immunoSEQ multiplex PCR. The repertoire consists of 7,500 to 8,500 clones, with 90% to 95% occurring once and the leading ten covering about 4.8%. The V and J ends lost 4 bases and 2 bases respectively, with 5 bases between them. The germline CDR1 and CDR2 sequences are SGHDN and FVKESK. CDR3 size: 12 residues. This clonotype was obtained from a female patient in her 50s who had an allogeneic stem cell transplant from an unrelated donor, so the T cells may come from the graft donor. Some clones in this sample may be carry-over from other donors' samples. Source: PBMCs, taken 180 days after allogeneic stem cell transplant. This chain links TRBV14 with TRBJ2-5; D remains ambiguous. CDR3 sequence (DNA): TGTGCCAGCAGCCGATCGCAAGAGACCCAGTACTTC. Amino acids: CASSRSQETQYF. The variable domain in full, completed from reference TRBV14 and TRBJ2-5, reads EAGVTQFPSHSVIEKGQTVTLRCDPISGHDNLYWYRRVMGKEIKFLLHFVKESKQDESGMPNNRFLAERTGGTYSTLKVQPAELEDSGVYFCASSRSQETQYFGPGTRLLVL.